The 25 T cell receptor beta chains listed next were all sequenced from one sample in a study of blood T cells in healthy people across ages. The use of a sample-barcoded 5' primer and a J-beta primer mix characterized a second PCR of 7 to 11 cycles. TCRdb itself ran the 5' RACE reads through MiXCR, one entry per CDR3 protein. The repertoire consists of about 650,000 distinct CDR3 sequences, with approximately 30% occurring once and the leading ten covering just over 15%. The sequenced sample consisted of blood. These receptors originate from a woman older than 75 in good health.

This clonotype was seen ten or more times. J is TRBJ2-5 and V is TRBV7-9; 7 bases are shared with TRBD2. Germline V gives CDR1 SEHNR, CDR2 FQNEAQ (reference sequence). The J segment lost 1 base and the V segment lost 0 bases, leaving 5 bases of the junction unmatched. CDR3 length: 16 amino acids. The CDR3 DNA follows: TGTGCCAGCAGCTTAGCTTCTGGACTAGGCCAAGAGACCCAGTACTTC. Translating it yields CASSLASGLGQETQYF.

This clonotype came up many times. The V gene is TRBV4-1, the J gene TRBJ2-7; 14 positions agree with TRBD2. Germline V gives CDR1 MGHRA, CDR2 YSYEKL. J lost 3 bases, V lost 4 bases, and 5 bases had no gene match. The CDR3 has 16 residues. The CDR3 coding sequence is TGCGCCAGCAGCCGGGGGACTAGCGGGGGATACTACGAGCAGTACTTC. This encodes CASSRGTSGGYYEQYF.

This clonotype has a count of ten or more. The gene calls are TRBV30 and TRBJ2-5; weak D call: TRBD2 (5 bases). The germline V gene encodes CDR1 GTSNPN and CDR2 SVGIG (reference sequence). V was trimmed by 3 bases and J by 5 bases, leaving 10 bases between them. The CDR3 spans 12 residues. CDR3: CAWSSGMETQYF. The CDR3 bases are TGTGCCTGGAGCTCGGGGATGGAGACCCAGTACTTC.

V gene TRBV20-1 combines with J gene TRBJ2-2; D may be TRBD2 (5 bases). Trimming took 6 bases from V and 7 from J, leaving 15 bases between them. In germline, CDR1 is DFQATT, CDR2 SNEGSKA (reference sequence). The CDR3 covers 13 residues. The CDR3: CSASSGYHGELFF. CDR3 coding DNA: TGCAGTGCATCCTCGGGGTATCACGGGGAGCTGTTTTTT.

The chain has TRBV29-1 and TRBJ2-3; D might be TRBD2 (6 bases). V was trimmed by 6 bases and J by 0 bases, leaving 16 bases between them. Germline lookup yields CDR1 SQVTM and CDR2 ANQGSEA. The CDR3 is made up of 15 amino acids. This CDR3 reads CSVGRLVVSTDTQYF. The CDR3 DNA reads TGCAGCGTCGGACGACTAGTGGTGAGCACAGATACGCAGTATTTT.

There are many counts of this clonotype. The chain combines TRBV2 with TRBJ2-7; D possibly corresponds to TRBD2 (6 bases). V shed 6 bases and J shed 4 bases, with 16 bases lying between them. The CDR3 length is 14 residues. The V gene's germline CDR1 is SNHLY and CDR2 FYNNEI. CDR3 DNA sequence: TGTGCCAGCAGGCCGGGACTGGGTTTGTACGAGCAGTACTTC. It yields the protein CASRPGLGLYEQYF.

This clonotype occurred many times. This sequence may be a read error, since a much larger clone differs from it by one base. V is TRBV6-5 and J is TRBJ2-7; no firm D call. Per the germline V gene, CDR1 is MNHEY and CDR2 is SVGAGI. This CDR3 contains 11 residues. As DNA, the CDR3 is TGTGTCAGCAGCAACTCCTACGAGCAGTACTTC. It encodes CVSSNSYEQYF.

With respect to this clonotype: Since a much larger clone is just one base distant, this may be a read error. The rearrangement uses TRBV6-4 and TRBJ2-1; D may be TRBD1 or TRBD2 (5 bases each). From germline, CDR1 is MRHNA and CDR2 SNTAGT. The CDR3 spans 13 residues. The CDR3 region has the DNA TGTGCCAGCAGTGATGAGGGGACGGATGAGCAGGTCTTC. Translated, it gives CASSDEGTDEQVF.

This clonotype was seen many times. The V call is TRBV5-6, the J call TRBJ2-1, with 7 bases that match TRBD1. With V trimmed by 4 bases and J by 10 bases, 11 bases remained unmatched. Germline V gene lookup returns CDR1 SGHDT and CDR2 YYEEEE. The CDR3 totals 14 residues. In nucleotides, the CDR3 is TGTGCCAGCAGCGCCGAACGACAGGGTTGGGAGCAGTTCTTC. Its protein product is CASSAERQGWEQFF.

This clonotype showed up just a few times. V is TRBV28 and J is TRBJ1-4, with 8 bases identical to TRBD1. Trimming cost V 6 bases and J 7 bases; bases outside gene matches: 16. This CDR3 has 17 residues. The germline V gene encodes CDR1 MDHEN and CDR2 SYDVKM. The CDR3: CASRRPGQGGRSEKLFF. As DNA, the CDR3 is TGTGCCAGCAGGCGGCCCGGACAGGGAGGGCGTAGTGAAAAACTGTTTTTT.

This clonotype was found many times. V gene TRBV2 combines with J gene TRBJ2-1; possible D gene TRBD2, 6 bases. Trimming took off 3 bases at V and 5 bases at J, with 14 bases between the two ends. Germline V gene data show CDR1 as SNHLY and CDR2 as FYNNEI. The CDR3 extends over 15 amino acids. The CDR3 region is CASSDGGELNNEQFF. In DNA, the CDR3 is TGTGCCAGCAGTGACGGAGGGGAACTTAACAATGAGCAGTTCTTC.

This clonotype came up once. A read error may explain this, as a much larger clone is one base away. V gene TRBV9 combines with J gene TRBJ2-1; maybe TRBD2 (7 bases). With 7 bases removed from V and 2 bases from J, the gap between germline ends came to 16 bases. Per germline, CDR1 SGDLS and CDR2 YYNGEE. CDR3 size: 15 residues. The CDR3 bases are TGTGCCAGCGGGGGGGCCTCGACCCCCTACAATGAGCAGTTCTTC. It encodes CASGGASTPYNEQFF.

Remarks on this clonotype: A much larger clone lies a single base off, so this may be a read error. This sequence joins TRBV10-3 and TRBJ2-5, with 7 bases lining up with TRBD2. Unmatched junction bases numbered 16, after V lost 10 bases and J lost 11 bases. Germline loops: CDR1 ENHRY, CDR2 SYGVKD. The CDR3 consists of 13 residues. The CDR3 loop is CATVGAGTNEQYF. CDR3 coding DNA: TGTGCCACCGTCGGAGCGGGGACCAATGAGCAGTACTTC.

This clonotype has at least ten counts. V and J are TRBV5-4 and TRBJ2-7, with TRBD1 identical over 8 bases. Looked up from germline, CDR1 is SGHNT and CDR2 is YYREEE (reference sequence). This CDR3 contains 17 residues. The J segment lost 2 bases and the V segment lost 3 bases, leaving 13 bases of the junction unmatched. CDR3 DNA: TGTGCCAGCAGCTCTGCCCAGGCAGGGGGCCGTACCTACGAGCAGTACTTC. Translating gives CASSSAQAGGRTYEQYF.

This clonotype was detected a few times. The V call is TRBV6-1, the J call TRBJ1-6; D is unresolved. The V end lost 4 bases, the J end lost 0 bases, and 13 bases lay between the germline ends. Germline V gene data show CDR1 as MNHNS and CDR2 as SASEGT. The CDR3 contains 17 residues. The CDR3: CASSGAGETSYNSPLHF. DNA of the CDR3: TGTGCCAGCAGTGGAGCGGGCGAGACCTCCTATAATTCACCCCTCCACTTT.

The CDR3 DNA reads TGTGCCAGCAGCTTAGGAGGGGGGGGGCCGAGCACAGATACGCAGTATTTT. Its translation: CASSLGGGGPSTDTQYF. The chain couples TRBV7-2 to TRBJ2-3, with D maybe TRBD2 (7 bases). CDR3 size: 17 residues. V dropped 1 base and J dropped 0 bases, with 14 bases sitting between them. Germline V gene sequence: CDR1 SGHTA, CDR2 FQGNSA.

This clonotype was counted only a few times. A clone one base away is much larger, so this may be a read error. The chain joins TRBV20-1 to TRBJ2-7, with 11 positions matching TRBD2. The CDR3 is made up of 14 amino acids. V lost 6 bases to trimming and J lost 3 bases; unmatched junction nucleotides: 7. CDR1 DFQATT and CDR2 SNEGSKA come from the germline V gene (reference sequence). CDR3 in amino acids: CSALLAGVCYEQYF. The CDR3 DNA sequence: TGCAGTGCCCTACTAGCGGGGGTATGCTACGAGCAGTACTTC.

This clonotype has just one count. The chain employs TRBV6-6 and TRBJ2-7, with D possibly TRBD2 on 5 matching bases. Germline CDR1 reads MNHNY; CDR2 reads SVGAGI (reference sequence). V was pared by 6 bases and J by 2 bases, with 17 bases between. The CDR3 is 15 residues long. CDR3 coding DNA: TGTGCCAGCAGACATGGAACGGGGAACACCTACGAGCAGTACTTC. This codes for CASRHGTGNTYEQYF.

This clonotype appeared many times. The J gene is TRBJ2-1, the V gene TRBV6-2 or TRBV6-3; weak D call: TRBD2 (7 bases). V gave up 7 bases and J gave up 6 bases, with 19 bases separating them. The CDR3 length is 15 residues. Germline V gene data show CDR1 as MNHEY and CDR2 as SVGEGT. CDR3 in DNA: TGTGCCAGCACCCAAGGGGGGGGGGCCCTCAATGAGCAGTTCTTC. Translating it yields CASTQGGGALNEQFF.

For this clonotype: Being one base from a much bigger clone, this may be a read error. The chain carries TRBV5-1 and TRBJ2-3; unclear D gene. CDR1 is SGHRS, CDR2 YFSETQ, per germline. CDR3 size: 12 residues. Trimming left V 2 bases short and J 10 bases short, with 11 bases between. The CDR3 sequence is CASSFLMDAQYF. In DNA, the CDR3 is TGCGCCAGCAGCTTCCTGATGGATGCGCAGTATTTT.

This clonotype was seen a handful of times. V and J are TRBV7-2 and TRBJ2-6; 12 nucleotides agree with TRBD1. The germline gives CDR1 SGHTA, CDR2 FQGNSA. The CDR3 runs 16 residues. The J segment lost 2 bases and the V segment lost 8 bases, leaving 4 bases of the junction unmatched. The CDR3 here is CASGGTGGAGANVLTF. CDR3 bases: TGTGCCAGCGGAGGGACAGGGGGCGCTGGGGCCAACGTCCTGACTTTC.

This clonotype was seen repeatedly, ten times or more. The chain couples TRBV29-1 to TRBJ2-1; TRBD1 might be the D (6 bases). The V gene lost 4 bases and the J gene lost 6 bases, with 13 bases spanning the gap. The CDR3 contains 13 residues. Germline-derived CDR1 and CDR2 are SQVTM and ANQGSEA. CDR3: CSVGRGLGNEQFF. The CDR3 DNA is TGCAGCGTTGGCAGGGGTTTGGGCAATGAGCAGTTCTTC.

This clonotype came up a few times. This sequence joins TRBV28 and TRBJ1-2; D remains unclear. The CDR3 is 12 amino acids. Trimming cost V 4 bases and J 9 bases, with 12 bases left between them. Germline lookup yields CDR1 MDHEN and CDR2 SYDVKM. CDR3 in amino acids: CASSSLAGSYTF. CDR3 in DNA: TGTGCCAGCAGTTCGCTCGCGGGGAGCTACACCTTC.

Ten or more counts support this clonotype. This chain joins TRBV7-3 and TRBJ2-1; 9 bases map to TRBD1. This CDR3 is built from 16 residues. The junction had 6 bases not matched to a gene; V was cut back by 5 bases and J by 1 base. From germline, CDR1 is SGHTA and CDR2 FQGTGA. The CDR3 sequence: CASSLQGQGSYNEQFF. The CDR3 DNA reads TGTGCCAGCAGCCTGCAAGGACAGGGGTCCTACAATGAGCAGTTCTTC.

The CDR3 loop is CASSLTSFDVYEQYF. CDR3 DNA: TGTGCCAGCAGCCTTACTAGCTTTGATGTTTATGAGCAGTACTTC. The V call is TRBV7-2, the J call TRBJ2-7; possible D gene TRBD2, 6 bases. V was shortened by 5 bases and J by 7 bases, with 21 bases between the two germline ends. CDR1 and CDR2 (germline): SGHTA, FQGNSA. This CDR3 spans 15 amino acids.